This TCR beta chain is from a study of T cells after yellow fever vaccination. General study points: The booster response re-showed most primary clones: around 97% CD4, approximately 90% CD8.

Points on this clonotype: Antigen unknown.

UMIs were added to TCR cDNA along with a universal primer site when it was made by 5'RACE template switching. TCRdb independently ran MiXCR on the 5' RACE reads; one entry per CDR3 protein. The repertoire holds 150,000 to 200,000 distinct CDR3 sequences, with approximately 10% as singletons. Germline CDR1 and CDR2: MGHRA and YSYEKL. CDR3 length: 12 residues. V dropped 8 bases and J dropped 6 bases, with 13 bases sitting between them. The TCR was taken from a young man who received the YFV17D yellow fever vaccine. Here the sequenced sample was CD8+ T cells sorted from PBMCs, taken 15 days after the yellow fever booster vaccination. The chain joins TRBV4-1 to TRBJ1-1; D gene unclear. For the CDR3, the DNA is TGCGCCAGCCGGGCCCCCAGCGCTGAAGCTTTCTTT. Its translation: CASRAPSAEAFF.